This entry lists 23 T cell receptor beta chains sequenced from one sample in a study of OX40 agonist ivuxolimab in advanced cancers. TCRdb's copy holds only in-frame clones and misses some; the assay was immunoSEQ multiplex PCR. The sample lists over 60,000 clones; 80% to 90% were seen once. This specimen was CD4+ or CD8+ T cells sorted from blood, taken in a trial of the OX40 agonist ivuxolimab. Receptors originate from an adult with an advanced solid tumor such as melanoma, head and neck, liver or kidney cancer.

The V and J genes are TRBV19 and TRBJ1-3; D gene ambiguous. The CDR3 runs 13 residues. V was pared by 6 bases and J by 0 bases, with 6 bases between. From germline, CDR1 is LNHDA and CDR2 SQIVND (reference sequence). The CDR3 loop reads CASSRVSGNTIYF. In DNA form, the CDR3 reads TGTGCCAGTAGCCGGGTCTCTGGAAACACCATATATTTT.

This clone was counted once. V gene TRBV14 combines with J gene TRBJ1-6, with D unresolved. The germline V gene encodes CDR1 SGHDN and CDR2 FVKESK. CDR3 size: 14 residues. The ends were cut back, 0 bases at V and 9 bases at J, with 9 bases in the middle. This chain's CDR3 is CASSQEGSASPLHF. The CDR3 DNA is TGTGCCAGCAGCCAAGAGGGTTCAGCTTCACCCCTCCACTTT.

The chain links TRBV18 to TRBJ1-1; 11 bases match TRBD1. The J segment lost 4 bases and the V segment lost 6 bases, leaving 13 bases of the junction unmatched. This CDR3 spans 17 amino acids. Germline V gives CDR1 KGHSH, CDR2 LQKENI. The CDR3 region has the DNA TGTGCCAGCTCCCCCGGACAGGGGGCGCGGTCAAGCACTGAAGCTTTCTTT. Translation: CASSPGQGARSSTEAFF.

V gene TRBV2 combines with J gene TRBJ2-7; no clear D. Germline CDR1 and CDR2: SNHLY and FYNNEI. This CDR3 has 11 amino acids. The V gene lost 7 bases and the J gene lost 3 bases, with 7 bases spanning the gap. CDR3 bases: TGTGCCAGCAACCCTCTCTACGAGCAGTACTTC. Encoded protein: CASNPLYEQYF.

The chain carries TRBV7-6 and TRBJ1-4; perhaps TRBD1 as D (6 bases). This CDR3 is 16 amino acids long. Per the germline V gene, CDR1 is SGHVS and CDR2 is FNYEAQ. Trimming pared 5 bases from V and 3 bases from J, leaving 16 bases between. The CDR3 DNA follows: TGTGCCAGCAGCGCACAGGGAAGTGGGGCTAATGAAAAACTGTTTTTT. It encodes CASSAQGSGANEKLFF.

The chain carries TRBV27 and TRBJ1-2; tentatively, D is TRBD1 (6 bases). Germline-derived CDR1 and CDR2 are MNHEY and SMNVEV (reference sequence). V was clipped by 7 bases and J by 1 base, with 7 bases between them. CDR3 length: 12 amino acids. In DNA, the CDR3 is TGTGCCAGCAAGGGGGGTAACTATGGCTACACCTTC. Amino acid sequence: CASKGGNYGYTF.

The chain employs TRBV5-1 and TRBJ2-1; D is unresolved. Trimming stripped 4 bases from V and 0 bases from J, with 8 bases between. Germline values: CDR1 SGHRS, CDR2 YFSETQ. The CDR3 is 14 amino acids. The CDR3 is CASSEQNSYNEQFF. The CDR3 nucleotides read TGCGCCAGCAGCGAACAAAACTCCTACAATGAGCAGTTCTTC.

With regard to this clone: A read error may account for a junction end that differs from germline. The chain has TRBV27 and TRBJ1-2; D is unresolved. The germline gives CDR1 MNHEY, CDR2 SMNVEV (reference sequence). The CDR3 is 13 residues long. In DNA form, the CDR3 reads TGTGCCACTCTAAGGGCGGGAGGAAATGGCTACGCCTTC. Its protein is CATLRAGGNGYAF.

The rearrangement uses TRBV5-8 and TRBJ1-4; possible D gene TRBD1, 5 bases. This CDR3 region has 14 residues. CDR1 and CDR2 (germline): SGHTS, YDEGEE. V was trimmed by 3 bases and J by 7 bases, leaving 13 bases between them. The CDR3 DNA follows: TGTGCCAGCAGCTCGGACATAGCTCGTGAAAAACTGTTTTTT. Amino acid sequence: CASSSDIAREKLFF. Together with reference TRBV5-8 and TRBJ1-4, the CDR3 gives the full variable domain: EAGVTQSPTHLIKTRGQQATLRCSPISGHTSVYWYQQALGLGLQFLLWYDEGEERNRGNFPPRFSGRQFPNYSSELNVNALELEDSALYLCASSSDIAREKLFFGSGTQLSVL.

The V and J genes are TRBV10-3 and TRBJ1-2, with unresolved D. The CDR3 has 16 amino acids. Germline lookup yields CDR1 ENHRY and CDR2 SYGVKD. Between the trimmed V and J ends, which lost 6 bases and 4 bases, there was a span of 21 bases. CDR3 protein: CAISNGLTEFSYGYTF. Written as DNA, the CDR3 is TGTGCCATCAGCAACGGACTGACCGAGTTCTCCTATGGCTACACCTTC.

For the CDR3, the DNA is TGTGCCATCGGTAGCGAGGCTAGCAATCAGCCCCAGCATTTT. It yields the protein CAIGSEASNQPQHF. The chain couples TRBV10-3 to TRBJ1-5; D call uncertain. The CDR3 totals 14 residues. Trimming took 8 bases from V and 0 from J, leaving 11 bases between them. Germline CDR1 ENHRY, CDR2 SYGVKD.

The rearrangement uses TRBV6-1 and TRBJ1-3; the D is unclear. Trimming removed 2 bases at V and 0 bases at J, with 17 bases between. The CDR3 is made up of 18 amino acids. Germline CDR1 and CDR2: MNHNS and SASEGT. The CDR3 coding sequence is TGTGCCAGCAGTGAAAGGTCGTGGGGTACTTCCTCTGGAAACACCATATATTTT. This translates into CASSERSWGTSSGNTIYF.

The chain joins TRBV29-1 to TRBJ1-1, with TRBD1 matching over 9 bases. V lost 4 bases and J lost 3; bases outside the gene matches: 9. Germline loops: CDR1 SQVTM, CDR2 ANQGSEA. The CDR3 length is 15 residues. CDR3 nucleotides: TGCAGCGTTGTTGGGGGGACAGGGTTGGACACTGAAGCTTTCTTT. The encoded protein is CSVVGGTGLDTEAFF.

The count of this clone is one. The V gene is TRBV12-5, the J gene TRBJ1-5; D is undetermined. Germline values: CDR1 LGHNT, CDR2 FRNRAP. The CDR3 covers 13 residues. V lost 4 bases and J lost 6, with 10 bases in between. CDR3 sequence reads: CASGSPRFQPQHF. The CDR3 DNA is TGTGCTAGTGGTTCCCCTCGATTTCAGCCCCAGCATTTT.

The chain is built from TRBV7-9 and TRBJ1-3; D uncertain. V lost 3 bases and J lost 3, with 6 bases in between. The CDR3 has 13 residues. The germline CDR1 and CDR2 sequences are SEHNR and FQNEAQ (reference sequence). Written as DNA, the CDR3 is TGTGCCAGCAGCTTGTCGGGTGGAAACACCATATATTTT. Translated: CASSLSGGNTIYF.

This clone was recorded once. The chain joins TRBV19 to TRBJ2-7; the D is unclear. Trimming removed 6 bases from V and 1 base from J, with 7 bases in between. Looked up from germline, CDR1 is LNHDA and CDR2 is SQIVND (reference sequence). CDR3 length: 12 residues. CDR3 DNA sequence: TGTGCCAGTAGCGGGCCGTCCTACGAGCAGTACTTC. The encoded protein is CASSGPSYEQYF. Full variable domain (rest looked up from reference TRBV19 and TRBJ2-7): DGGITQSPKYLFRKEGQNVTLSCEQNLNHDAMYWYRQDPGQGLRLIYYSQIVNDFQKGDIAEGYSVSREKKESFPLTVTSAQKNPTAFYLCASSGPSYEQYFGPGTRLTVT.

The gene calls are TRBV11-2 and TRBJ2-5, with a weak D call TRBD2 (5 bases). This CDR3 is 16 amino acids long. The V and J ends lost 1 base and 1 base respectively, with 13 bases between them. Germline-derived CDR1 and CDR2 are SGHAT and FQNNGV. The CDR3: CASSLARAPRQETQYF. The CDR3 region has the DNA TGTGCCAGCAGCTTAGCGCGGGCCCCGCGCCAAGAGACCCAGTACTTC. Using reference TRBV11-2 and TRBJ2-5 for the parts outside the CDR3, the full variable domain is EAGVAQSPRYKIIEKRQSVAFWCNPISGHATLYWYQQILGQGPKLLIQFQNNGVVDDSQLPKDRFSAERLKGVDSTLKIQPAKLEDSAVYLCASSLARAPRQETQYFGPGTRLLVL.

The rearrangement joins TRBV11-2 to TRBJ2-7, with D tentatively TRBD2 (5 bases). The CDR3 is 15 amino acids. CDR1 is SGHAT, CDR2 FQNNGV, per germline. The V end was cut by 5 bases, the J end by 5 bases, with 19 bases between. The chain's CDR3 is CASSLRPSRGNEQYF. CDR3 bases: TGTGCCAGCAGCCTTCGGCCTAGCCGTGGGAACGAGCAGTACTTC.

The chain is built from TRBV7-2 and TRBJ2-2; D is possibly TRBD1 (6 bases). The CDR3 totals 14 residues. Trimming stripped 3 bases from V and 3 bases from J, with 8 bases between. The V gene's germline CDR1 is SGHTA and CDR2 FQGNSA. The CDR3 sequence is CASSFYRDTGELFF. Written as DNA, the CDR3 is TGTGCCAGCAGCTTCTACAGGGACACCGGGGAGCTGTTTTTT.

The chain employs TRBV2 and TRBJ2-5; D may correspond to TRBD1 or TRBD2 (5 bases each). Germline lookup yields CDR1 SNHLY and CDR2 FYNNEI. There are 16 residues in the CDR3. Deletions cut 6 bases from V and 2 bases from J, with 19 bases between. The CDR3 sequence: CASSPHRTSPQETQYF. The CDR3 DNA is TGTGCCAGCAGCCCTCACAGGACTTCCCCACAAGAGACCCAGTACTTC.

The chain carries TRBV11-3 and TRBJ2-1, with TRBD1 identical over 7 bases. Unmatched junction bases numbered 10, after V lost 5 bases and J lost 9 bases. CDR1 is SGHNT, CDR2 YENEEA, per germline. CDR3 length: 14 residues. The CDR3 region is CASSLGTVELEQFF. CDR3 bases: TGTGCCAGCAGCCTCGGGACAGTCGAACTTGAGCAGTTCTTC.

V usage is TRBV5-1 and J usage is TRBJ2-3, with TRBD2 matching over 7 bases. J gave up 6 bases and V 6 bases, and 10 bases lay outside the gene matches. The V gene's germline CDR1 is SGHRS and CDR2 YFSETQ. The CDR3 contains 14 residues. The CDR3 region is CASMLGRGGDTQYF. Written as DNA, the CDR3 is TGCGCCAGCATGCTGGGGCGGGGAGGGGATACGCAGTATTTT.

This chain connects TRBV4-1 to TRBJ1-3; perhaps TRBD1 as D (6 bases). The CDR3 runs to 15 residues. Looked up from germline, CDR1 is MGHRA and CDR2 is YSYEKL. The V end lost 4 bases, the J end lost 4 bases, and 14 bases lay between the germline ends. CDR3 protein: CASSPTGIGGNTIYF. The CDR3 DNA is TGCGCCAGCAGCCCTACAGGGATCGGGGGAAACACCATATATTTT.